This TCR beta chain was sequenced for a study of T cells after yellow fever vaccination (dated by TCRdb to between 2018 and 2021). Some background on the complete study: Libraries from fractions with low cell numbers were prepared with the SMART-Seq v4 Ultra Low Input RNA kit. Two healthy male donors, one aged 18 to 29 and one aged 30 to 40 years, made up the cohort. Blood samples were taken at several timepoints before and after primary and secondary immunization, and bulk PBMC replicates and cell subsets were isolated. To follow T-cell clones before and after both primary and booster YFV17D yellow fever vaccination, bulk TCR alpha and beta repertoires underwent longitudinal sequencing.

The treatment or condition label on this specimen signifies: live attenuated yellow fever vaccine strain. At each blood-draw timepoint, two biological replicates of bulk PBMCs were collected. A standard Ficoll-Paque protocol was used to isolate PBMCs from peripheral blood. RNA was extracted with TriZol from bulk PBMCs, CD4 and CD8 fractions, and dextramer-positive and dextramer-negative fractions. In its sample, this clonotype was seen many times. The antigen this receptor binds is unknown. No per-base quality is available; no much larger clone lies one base away. Overall results and qualifications from the work: Computational filtering was required because FACS-sorted repertoires could contain abundant contaminating clonotypes from the bulk population. A small share of clonotypes occurred in both CD4 and CD8 compartments, likely arising from convergent recombination. After the booster, most clones that had expanded after primary vaccination were detected again (nearly 98% of CD4 and more than 85% of CD8), suggesting broad maintenance of memory. Only a couple of donors were included in the study, so the extent to which the findings can be generalized is limited. The secondary T-cell response was found to be weaker but faster than the primary response, with a peak reached on day 5 rather than on day 15.

TCR cDNA was synthesized by 5'RACE template switching, which introduced a universal primer site and unique molecular identifiers. Priming of cDNA synthesis was performed from both the TCR alpha and TCR beta constant segments. Library amplification used two PCR steps, and the second PCR step added sample barcodes and sequencing adapters. Sequencing of libraries was performed on Illumina HiSeq 2500 (2x100 bp) or NovaSeq (2x150 bp). In the authors' own workflow: MIGEC was used to demultiplex reads and collapse the reads into UMI consensus sequences, and MiXCR was used for V(D)J alignment. Vaccine-responding clonotypes were defined with edgeR using replicate PBMC samples, requiring FDR below 0.01 and a log2 fold change above 5 up to day 15. CD4 or CD8 identity was assigned to each bulk clonotype according to whether the clonotype was present at higher abundance in the sequenced CD4 repertoire or the sequenced CD8 repertoire. TCRdb redid the processing of the public reads, applying fastp at Q25 and MiXCR, and retained in-frame beta chains. Identical CDR3 protein sequences are pooled into one entry, listed with their most common genes and DNA. It is TCRdb's table, rather than the study itself, that gives the V and J calls and clone size. The table for this sample lists some 500,000 distinct CDR3 sequences; approximately 12% of them were counted only once. The ten biggest clones cover over 13% of the sample.

This sequence was found in a man aged 30-40 years who received the YFV17D yellow fever vaccine. Sequencing used PBMCs, obtained on the day of the yellow fever booster vaccination.

The CDR3 amino acid sequence is: CASTRQGQTYEQYF. DNA sequence: TGTGCCAGCACGCGTCAGGGACAAACCTACGAGCAGTACTTC. The chain couples TRBV12-3 or TRBV12-4 to TRBJ2-7; 6 matching bases give a weak D call of TRBD1. V and J are truncated by 7 bases and 2 bases respectively, leaving an intervening sequence of 15 bases. The cysteine opens and the phenylalanine closes a CDR3 of 14 amino acids. The read is trimmed to its CDR3 DNA, 42 bases read in frame from base 1.